Below, 32 T cell receptor beta chains from the same sample are listed, as sequenced in a study of T cell changes during pregnancy in multiple sclerosis. Using immunoSEQ multiplex PCR, the repertoire was profiled, and TCRdb retains in-frame clones only, with some absent. The sample records approximately 71,000 clones, roughly 92% being singletons. The sample here was peripheral blood, taken in the third trimester of pregnancy. The receptors derive from a female donor with multiple sclerosis, enrolled in a pregnancy study.

This clone was seen once. V usage is TRBV6-1 and J usage is TRBJ2-1; D possibly corresponds to TRBD2 (5 bases). Germline V gives CDR1 MNHNS, CDR2 SASEGT. V was trimmed by 8 bases and J by 1 base, leaving 12 bases between them. CDR3 length equals 14 residues. The CDR3 nucleotides read TGTGCCAGCCTGTCTAGCAGATCCTACAATGAGCAGTTCTTC. It yields the protein CASLSSRSYNEQFF.

The chain employs TRBV28 and TRBJ1-5; D remains ambiguous. The ends were cut back, 2 bases at V and 1 base at J, with 6 bases in the middle. This CDR3 has 14 amino acids. Germline V gene lookup returns CDR1 MDHEN and CDR2 SYDVKM. CDR3 DNA sequence: TGTGCCAGCAGTTTAAGAGGGAGCAATCAGCCCCAGCATTTT. It encodes CASSLRGSNQPQHF.

The genes are TRBV12-5 and TRBJ1-4, with D perhaps matching TRBD1 (6 bases). V shed 1 base and J shed 6 bases, with 15 bases lying between them. The CDR3 sequence is 16 residues long. Looked up from germline, CDR1 is LGHNT and CDR2 is FRNRAP. CDR3 in amino acids: CASGLDQGRDDEKLFF. CDR3 in DNA: TGTGCTAGTGGTTTGGATCAGGGGCGTGACGATGAAAAACTGTTTTTT. The full variable domain, completed using reference TRBV12-5 and TRBJ1-4, is DARVTQTPRHKVTEMGQEVTMRCQPILGHNTVFWYRQTMMQGLELLAYFRNRAPLDDSGMPKDRFSAEMPDATLATLKIQPSEPRDSAVYFCASGLDQGRDDEKLFFGSGTQLSVL.

The DNA for the CDR3 is TGTGCCAGCAGCCTCGGGAGCGGGAGGGGGAGCTCCTACAATGAGCAGTTCTTC. This gives the protein CASSLGSGRGSSYNEQFF. The rearrangement uses TRBV5-4 and TRBJ2-1, with TRBD2 matching 10 bases. V gave up 4 bases and J gave up 0 bases; unmatched junction bases: 10. The CDR3 is 18 amino acids. CDR1 and CDR2 (germline): SGHNT, YYREEE (reference sequence).

The chain links TRBV5-6 to TRBJ1-2; D uncertain. CDR1 is SGHDT, CDR2 YYEEEE, per germline. Trimming shortened V by 0 bases and J by 8 bases, and 11 bases separated the two germline ends. This CDR3 is built from 13 residues. The CDR3 sequence is CASSLGRERGYTF. The DNA of the CDR3 is TGTGCCAGCAGCTTGGGTCGGGAACGAGGCTACACCTTC.

The J gene is TRBJ1-4, the V gene TRBV2, with D tentatively TRBD1 (6 bases). V shed 1 base and J shed 12 bases, with 18 bases lying between them. CDR1 is SNHLY and CDR2 is FYNNEI in the germline V gene. The CDR3 loop spans 15 amino acids. CDR3 sequence reads: CASSEGQATTGELFF. CDR3 in DNA: TGTGCCAGCAGTGAAGGACAGGCGACGACTGGGGAACTGTTTTTT.

This clone was observed once. The chain carries TRBV19 and TRBJ2-1; D possibly corresponds to TRBD1 (5 bases). Germline lookup yields CDR1 LNHDA and CDR2 SQIVND (reference sequence). The CDR3 contains 12 residues. V was clipped by 6 bases and J by 12 bases, with 15 bases between them. The CDR3 spells CASSWGTDTQFF. The CDR3, as DNA: TGTGCCAGTAGCTGGGGTACGGACACGCAGTTCTTC.

V gene TRBV21-1 combines with J gene TRBJ2-7; the table's D call, TRBD1, has no DNA check behind it. TRBV21-1 is deemed a pseudogene. The CDR3 extends over 14 amino acids. The CDR3 DNA reads as TGTGCCAGCAGCAAAGTGACAGGGGGCTACGAGCAGTACTTC. Translation: CASSKVTGGYEQYF.

The chain joins TRBV7-9 to TRBJ1-4, with a possible D match to TRBD1 (5 bases). V dropped 5 bases and J dropped 8 bases, with 21 bases sitting between them. The CDR3 has 16 residues. Germline CDR1 SEHNR, CDR2 FQNEAQ (reference sequence). CDR3 in DNA: TGTGCCAGCAGCGGCGACAGCCGTCACTCACGAGAAAAACTGTTTTTT. This gives the protein CASSGDSRHSREKLFF. Variable domain in full (rest from reference TRBV7-9 and TRBJ1-4): DTGVSQNPRHKITKRGQNVTFRCDPISEHNRLYWYRQTLGQGPEFLTYFQNEAQLEKSRLLSDRFSAERPKGSFSTLEIQRTEQGDSAMYLCASSGDSRHSREKLFFGSGTQLSVL.

The gene calls are TRBV6-6 and TRBJ2-5, with 10 positions matching TRBD2. Losses at the gene ends were 0 bases for V and 4 bases for J; bases not matched to a gene: 2. The V gene's germline CDR1 is MNHNY and CDR2 SVGAGI (reference sequence). The CDR3 contains 15 residues. The CDR3 spells CASSYSPSGRETQYF. The CDR3 nucleotides read TGTGCCAGCAGTTACTCCCCTAGCGGGAGAGAGACCCAGTACTTC.

The genes are TRBV4-3 and TRBJ2-3, with 10 nucleotides matching TRBD2. Germline V gives CDR1 LGHNA, CDR2 YSLEER. The CDR3 consists of 17 residues. The V and J ends lost 0 bases and 2 bases, in that order; junction bases with no gene match: 5. CDR3 bases: TGCGCCAGCAGCCAAGACTCTACTAGCGGGACCACAGATACGCAGTATTTT. Amino acids: CASSQDSTSGTTDTQYF.

The CDR3, as DNA: TGCAGCGTTATCCAACCGCTAGTCGAGACCCAGTACTTC. Protein product: CSVIQPLVETQYF. The genes are TRBV29-1 and TRBJ2-5; D gene unclear. The V end was cut by 5 bases, the J end by 5 bases, with 15 bases between. This CDR3 contains 13 residues. CDR1 is SQVTM, CDR2 ANQGSEA, per germline.

With respect to this clone: The sample contains more than one DNA sequence encoding this CDR3. This chain uses TRBV6-5 with TRBJ2-2, with 8 positions matching TRBD2. Germline CDR1 reads MNHEY; CDR2 reads SVGAGI. The CDR3 sequence is 16 residues long. Trimming cost V 2 bases and J 1 base; bases outside gene matches: 3. The CDR3 here is CASSYRTSGNTGELFF. The DNA for the CDR3 is TGTGCCAGCAGTTACCGCACTAGCGGGAACACCGGGGAGCTGTTTTTT.

The gene calls are TRBV14 and TRBJ2-3; D perhaps matches TRBD1 (6 bases). This CDR3 is 16 amino acids long. Trimming stripped 4 bases from V and 1 base from J, with 15 bases between. Germline CDR1 and CDR2: SGHDN and FVKESK. CDR3 coding DNA: TGTGCCAGCAGCCGAGGGGGAAGTGAGGGCACAGATACGCAGTATTTT. It is translated as CASSRGGSEGTDTQYF. Full variable domain (missing parts from reference TRBV14 and TRBJ2-3): EAGVTQFPSHSVIEKGQTVTLRCDPISGHDNLYWYRRVMGKEIKFLLHFVKESKQDESGMPNNRFLAERTGGTYSTLKVQPAELEDSGVYFCASSRGGSEGTDTQYFGPGTRLTVL.

This chain links TRBV30 with TRBJ2-7; weak D call: TRBD2 (5 bases). V lost 3 bases and J 6 bases, leaving 15 bases between the germline ends. The CDR3 consists of 13 residues. CDR1 is GTSNPN and CDR2 is SVGIG in the germline V gene (reference sequence). The CDR3: CAWRSRGSLEQYF. In DNA, the CDR3 is TGTGCCTGGAGGTCAAGAGGGTCCCTCGAGCAGTACTTC.

The chain employs TRBV5-1 and TRBJ2-1; a weak D match, TRBD1 (6 bases). The V gene lost 4 bases and the J gene lost 5 bases, with 16 bases spanning the gap. The V gene's germline CDR1 is SGHRS and CDR2 YFSETQ. The CDR3 length is 15 residues. The CDR3 coding sequence is TGCGCCAGCAGCCCCACCGGGACATATCACAATGAGCAGTTCTTC. Protein product: CASSPTGTYHNEQFF.

The chain carries TRBV28 and TRBJ1-2; 7 nucleotides match TRBD1. With V trimmed by 5 bases and J by 2 bases, 5 bases remained unmatched. The CDR3 length is 14 residues. Germline V gene data show CDR1 as MDHEN and CDR2 as SYDVKM. CDR3 sequence reads: CASSIQGQNYGYTF. As DNA, the CDR3 is TGTGCCAGCAGTATACAGGGACAGAACTATGGCTACACCTTC.

The chain couples TRBV5-5 to TRBJ2-3; the match to TRBD2 covers 10 bases. With V trimmed by 0 bases and J by 2 bases, 6 bases remained unmatched. This CDR3 has 17 residues. Germline CDR1 reads SGHKS; CDR2 reads YYEKEE (reference sequence). The CDR3 here is CASSLGTSGSLTDTQYF. CDR3 nucleotide sequence: TGTGCCAGCAGCTTGGGGACTAGCGGTTCGCTCACAGATACGCAGTATTTT.

This rearrangement joins TRBV7-2 to TRBJ2-7; TRBD2 matches at 11 bases. The V segment lost 2 bases and the J segment 3 bases; nucleotides outside the gene matches: 12. This CDR3 is built from 18 residues. CDR1 and CDR2 (germline): SGHTA, FQGNSA. The CDR3 DNA sequence: TGTGCCAGCAGCTTAAGTTCGGGACTAGCGGTTTTCCACTACGAGCAGTACTTC. It codes for CASSLSSGLAVFHYEQYF. Drawing the rest from reference TRBV7-2 and TRBJ2-7, the complete variable domain is GAGVSQSPSNKVTEKGKDVELRCDPISGHTALYWYRQSLGQGLEFLIYFQGNSAPDKSGLPSDRFSAERTGGSVSTLTIQRTQQEDSAVYLCASSLSSGLAVFHYEQYFGPGTRLTVT.

This CDR3 is CSVRGRASYEQYF. The CDR3 DNA reads as TGCAGCGTCCGCGGGAGGGCGTCCTACGAGCAGTACTTC. The J gene is TRBJ2-7, the V gene TRBV29-1, with TRBD2 matching over 9 bases. There are 13 residues in the CDR3. Germline V gene lookup returns CDR1 SQVTM and CDR2 ANQGSEA. V lost 6 bases to trimming and J lost 1 base; unmatched junction nucleotides: 4.

This clone was found once. The V call is TRBV4-2, the J call TRBJ2-1; 7 bases match TRBD2. Germline trimming cut 1 base from V and 10 bases from J; bases unmatched to any gene: 1. The length of the CDR3 is 12 residues. Germline V gives CDR1 LGHNA, CDR2 YNFKEQ. The CDR3 coding sequence is TGTGCCAGCAGCCAAGGGGAGGGAGAGCAGTTCTTC. It yields the protein CASSQGEGEQFF.

The J gene is TRBJ2-1, the V gene TRBV12-5; the match to TRBD2 covers 7 bases. Trimming cost V 1 base and J 3 bases; bases outside gene matches: 3. CDR3 length equals 15 residues. Germline CDR1 reads LGHNT; CDR2 reads FRNRAP. The DNA of the CDR3 is TGTGCTAGTGGTTTGGGCGGGAGTAGCTACAATGAGCAGTTCTTC. Protein: CASGLGGSSYNEQFF.

CDR3 protein: CASSLGGAGTEAFF. The DNA for the CDR3 is TGTGCCAGCAGCTTGGGGGGCGCGGGGACTGAAGCTTTCTTT. The rearrangement joins TRBV5-5 to TRBJ1-1, with TRBD1 as a possible D gene (5 bases). The germline V and J ends were trimmed by 0 bases and 5 bases, with 11 bases remaining between them. CDR1 and CDR2 from the germline V gene are SGHKS and YYEKEE (reference sequence). The CDR3 is 14 residues long.

The rearrangement joins TRBV2 to TRBJ2-3, with D maybe TRBD1 (6 bases). This CDR3 comprises 14 residues. Germline V CDR1 and CDR2: SNHLY, FYNNEI. The V end lost 7 bases, the J end lost 2 bases, and 13 bases lay between the germline ends. CDR3 DNA sequence: TGTGCCAGCATCGGACAGCGAATCACAGATACGCAGTATTTT. Its protein is CASIGQRITDTQYF.

This clone came up once. This sequence joins TRBV7-2 and TRBJ2-1, with unresolved D. This CDR3 has 15 amino acids. Germline values: CDR1 SGHTA, CDR2 FQGNSA. Between the trimmed V and J ends, which lost 1 base and 2 bases, there was a span of 9 bases. DNA for the CDR3: TGTGCCAGCAGCTTAGACTTTCAACCCTACAATGAGCAGTTCTTC. Amino acid sequence: CASSLDFQPYNEQFF.

This clone was seen once. The V gene is TRBV30, the J gene TRBJ2-7; TRBD1 might be the D (6 bases). Germline CDR1 reads GTSNPN; CDR2 reads SVGIG (reference sequence). The CDR3 has 13 residues. Trimming shortened V by 1 base and J by 4 bases, and 11 bases separated the two germline ends. The CDR3 nucleotides read TGTGCCTGGAGTGGAGGGGGTGGGTACGAGCAGTACTTC. Encoded protein: CAWSGGGGYEQYF. Based on the CDR3 plus reference TRBV30 and TRBJ2-7, the full variable domain is SQTIHQWPATLVQPVGSPLSLECTVEGTSNPNLYWYRQAAGRGLQLLFYSVGIGQISSEVPQNLSASRPQDRQFILSSKKLLLSDSGFYLCAWSGGGGYEQYFGPGTRLTVT.

CDR3 in amino acids: CASSPSGTSGLNEQFF. The DNA for the CDR3 is TGTGCCAGCAGCCCGAGCGGGACTAGCGGTCTCAATGAGCAGTTCTTC. The chain joins TRBV9 to TRBJ2-1; 11 bases match TRBD2. Germline CDR1 reads SGDLS; CDR2 reads YYNGEE. Unmatched junction bases numbered 9, after V lost 4 bases and J lost 6 bases. There are 16 residues in the CDR3.

V gene TRBV9 combines with J gene TRBJ2-1; 11 bases agree with TRBD2. The CDR3 runs to 17 residues. Germline CDR1 and CDR2: SGDLS and YYNGEE. Germline trimming cut 0 bases from V and 8 bases from J; bases unmatched to any gene: 10. In DNA form, the CDR3 reads TGTGCCAGCAGCGTAGTCCCCCGTACTAGCGGGAGTTATGAGCAGTTCTTC. Translation gives CASSVVPRTSGSYEQFF. Full variable domain (outside the CDR3, taken from reference TRBV9 and TRBJ2-1): DSGVTQTPKHLITATGQRVTLRCSPRSGDLSVYWYQQSLDQGLQFLIQYYNGEERAKGNILERFSAQQFPDLHSELNLSSLELGDSALYFCASSVVPRTSGSYEQFFGPGTRLTVL.

This clone was found a few times. This sequence joins TRBV19 and TRBJ1-5; 9 positions agree with TRBD1. The germline CDR1 and CDR2 sequences are LNHDA and SQIVND (reference sequence). Unmatched junction bases numbered 7, after V lost 6 bases and J lost 1 base. The CDR3 loop spans 16 amino acids. The CDR3 DNA sequence: TGTGCCAGTAGCACACAGGGGGCGCAGAGCAATCAGCCCCAGCATTTT. Translated: CASSTQGAQSNQPQHF.

The chain combines TRBV18 with TRBJ2-5; possibly TRBD2 for D (5 bases). Germline-derived CDR1 and CDR2 are KGHSH and LQKENI. The V end was cut by 11 bases, the J end by 1 base, with 20 bases between. This CDR3 spans 15 amino acids. CDR3 in DNA: TGTGCCGCTTCATATGGTGGGAGATCCCAAGAGACCCAGTACTTC. This gives the protein CAASYGGRSQETQYF.

This chain links TRBV5-1 with TRBJ1-1; D is unresolved. The germline V gene encodes CDR1 SGHRS and CDR2 YFSETQ. Trimming pared 0 bases from V and 3 bases from J, leaving 9 bases between. The CDR3 runs to 14 residues. In DNA, the CDR3 is TGCGCCAGCAGCTTGGCCGCTTCAGACACTGAAGCTTTCTTT. This sequence encodes CASSLAASDTEAFF.

The genes are TRBV12-5 and TRBJ2-3; 13 bases are a match to TRBD2. V lost 8 bases to trimming and J lost 2 bases; unmatched junction nucleotides: 4. The CDR3 spans 15 residues. Germline V CDR1 and CDR2: LGHNT, FRNRAP. CDR3 in amino acids: CASSGLAGVTDTQYF. The CDR3 DNA reads TGTGCTAGTTCTGGACTAGCGGGAGTCACAGATACGCAGTATTTT. Filled out from reference TRBV12-5 and TRBJ2-3, the complete variable domain reads DARVTQTPRHKVTEMGQEVTMRCQPILGHNTVFWYRQTMMQGLELLAYFRNRAPLDDSGMPKDRFSAEMPDATLATLKIQPSEPRDSAVYFCASSGLAGVTDTQYFGPGTRLTVL.